The T cell receptor (beta chain) described here comes from a study of shared clonotypes between healthy human individuals. Only in-frame clones appear in the TCRdb table, and some are missing; sequencing was by immunoSEQ multiplex PCR. The sample gives about 1.5 million clones, approximately 98% of which show up once; about 0.45% is in the top ten. Germline lookup yields CDR1 LNHNV and CDR2 YYDKDF (reference sequence). V was pared by 6 bases and J by 4 bases, with 16 bases between. The CDR3 has 15 residues. Sequencing input: naive CD4+ T cells sorted from blood. Regarding subset: CD45RA+ positively selected. The genes are TRBV15 and TRBJ1-5; D gene unclear. The clonotype was recovered from a man younger than 45 in good health. The CDR3 DNA reads TGTGCCACCAGGTCCTCGATCTATCCTAATCAGCCCCAGCATTTT. Its translation: CATRSSIYPNQPQHF.